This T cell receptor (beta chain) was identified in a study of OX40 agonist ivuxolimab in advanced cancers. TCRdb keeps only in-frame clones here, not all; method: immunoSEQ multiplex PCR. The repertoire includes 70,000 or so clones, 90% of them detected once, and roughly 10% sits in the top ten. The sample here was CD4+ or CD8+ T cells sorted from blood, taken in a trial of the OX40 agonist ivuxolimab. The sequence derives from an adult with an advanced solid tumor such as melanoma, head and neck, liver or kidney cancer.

DNA of the CDR3: TGTGCCAGCAGCTTCTACAATGCTTATAACACTGAAGCTTTCTTT. Translation gives CASSFYNAYNTEAFF. The V call is TRBV5-5, the J call TRBJ1-1; no clear D gene. Germline-derived CDR1 and CDR2 are SGHKS and YYEKEE (reference sequence). This CDR3 is built from 15 residues. Trimming took off 2 bases at V and 2 bases at J, with 13 bases between the two ends. The variable domain in full, with the rest retrieved from reference TRBV5-5 and TRBJ1-1, is DAGVTQSPTHLIKTRGQQVTLRCSPISGHKSVSWYQQVLGQGPQFIFQYYEKEERGRGNFPDRFSARQFPNYSSELNVNALLLGDSALYLCASSFYNAYNTEAFFGQGTRLTVV.